These T cell receptor beta chains were read from a single sample in a study of CD8 T cells in Susac syndrome. TCRdb redid the calling of the immunoSEQ multiplex PCR reads with MiXCR, one entry per CDR3 protein. The table includes around 280,000 distinct CDR3 sequences, 85% detected once. Sequenced material: CD8+ T cells from PBMCs. The origin of the receptors is a human donor with multiple sclerosis. CDR3s include the opening cysteine and the closing phenylalanine or tryptophan. Size is stated for part of the rows, as once, few or many counts, or as a class when the clone is expanded.

size,V,J,CDR3
few,TRBV6-2/TRBV6-3,TRBJ1-1,CAIRQDRGNTEAFF
.,TRBV28,TRBJ2-1,CATQQGLTLYEQFF
.,TRBV29-1,TRBJ2-1,CSVEGGRLSDEQFF
.,TRBV10-3,TRBJ2-1,CAISESEGAYNEQFF
.,TRBV12-3/TRBV12-4,TRBJ2-7,CASTFQDPSYEQYF
.,TRBV27,TRBJ2-5,CASSPHSQETQYF
once,TRBV9,TRBJ2-7,CASSVEEGTGGLNEQYF
.,TRBV12-3/TRBV12-4,TRBJ1-5,CASSLNGPRGNQPQHF
once,TRBV27,TRBJ1-2,CASSSKMDSRYGYTF
.,TRBV21-1,TRBJ2-2,CASSNNGQNTGELFF
.,TRBV7-3,TRBJ2-1,CASSQEGSSYNEQFF
.,TRBV24-1,TRBJ2-1,CATSDLYGDEQFF
.,TRBV6-6,TRBJ2-3,CALGRLSTDTQYF
few,TRBV6-2/TRBV6-3,TRBJ2-1,CASSRMNSGTPREQFF